What follows is one TCR beta chain and its context. Its antigen is unknown. The data were taken from a study of T and B cells in COVID-19 patients. The wider study: Median age was approximately 34 years in the recovered cohort and around 63 years in the active-infection cohort. The study's findings and limits: Clonality of TRB repertoires was high in active COVID-19; recovery brought above-healthy diversity and richness.

TRB was amplified from around 250-500 ng of blood genomic DNA. TRB rearrangements were amplified by multiplex PCR with BIOMED2 TRB-A/B primers. Each CDR3 protein gets one entry after TCRdb re-called the multiplex PCR reads with MiXCR. The table has 3,000 or so distinct CDR3 sequences, roughly 27% seen once. V gave up 5 bases and J gave up 5 bases; unmatched junction bases: 9. The CDR3 sequence is 14 residues long. The sequencing sample was made of blood. The chain couples TRBV12-3 or TRBV12-4 to TRBJ2-7; 7 bases match TRBD1. The sequence came from a human donor with active COVID-19. The donor label of this sample is uncertain. CDR3 DNA sequence: TGTGCCAGCAGTAGACAGGGAGTAGGGGACGAGCAGTACTTC. The encoded protein is CASSRQGVGDEQYF.